The entry below describes one T cell receptor beta chain. Its antigen remains undetermined. No much larger clonotype is one base removed from it; base qualities were not supplied. The record originates from a study of CD8 T cells in Susac syndrome (dated by TCRdb to about 2019). Regarding the research as a whole: Repertoire sequencing was used to test whether CD8+ T cell activation and differentiation in Susac syndrome was antigen driven. What the study reported, not specific to this receptor: The number of individuals in the TCR sequencing and HLA analysis was acknowledged as relatively small.

CDR1 and CDR2 were assigned from the germline V gene (reference sequence) as SEHNR and FQNEAQ. Trimming at the junction amounts to 1 base on V and 9 bases on J, and the germline ends lie 16 bases apart. Spanning cysteine to phenylalanine, the CDR3 consists of 15 amino acids. The retained sequence is limited to the CDR3, 45 bases, with the frame set at the first base. High-throughput TCR beta sequencing profiled peripheral blood CD8+ and CD4+ T cells from healthy donors, Susac syndrome patients and multiple sclerosis patients. The multiple sclerosis controls were treatment-naive patients whose relapsing-remitting disease, either stable or active, fulfilled the revised McDonald criteria. Bulk CD8+ and CD4+ T cells were purified by magnetic negative isolation, whereas CD8+ TEMRA cells were enriched by FACS. Blood was drawn into EDTA tubes, processed within 24 hours, and PBMCs were isolated by density gradient centrifugation. PBMCs destined for TCR sequencing were cryopreserved in liquid nitrogen and later thawed in a 37 °C water bath. Purity of sorted or isolated CD4+, CD8+ and CD8+ TEMRA cells was at least 90%.

RNA was extracted with the RNeasy kit and about 0.5 to 1 ug was reverse transcribed using random hexamers. TCR beta CDR3 regions were amplified with the immunoSEQ multiplex PCR assay covering 54 Vbeta and 13 Jbeta segments. Bias from PCR amplification was corrected by using a synthetic template baseline for primer optimization and for computational correction. The original methods were these. Reads were annotated to V, D and J genes according to IMGT and were analyzed with immunoSEQ Analyzer, with only productive sequences retained. To calculate clonality, Shannon entropy was normalized by log2 of the number of productive unique sequences and then subtracted from one. For each patient and control, public and private clones were evaluated among the 100 most prevalent clones. Susac-specific clones were defined as absent from healthy and MS cohorts, 850 to 1,300 published viral clones and other ImmuneACCESS disease sequences. TCRdb cleaned the public reads at Q25 with fastp, built clones with MiXCR and kept in-frame beta chains. CDR3 protein sequences are deduplicated, and each keeps its most common genes and DNA. The V and J calls reflect TCRdb's pipeline rather than the authors' work. For this sample the table gives approximately 200,000 distinct CDR3 sequences, of which 95% were detected only once. In total, the top ten clones hold 0.082% of the sample.

The chain uses TRBV7-9 and TRBJ2-1, and TRBD1 may be the D gene, going by 6 matching bases. Material for sequencing was CD4+ T cells from PBMCs. The receptor was derived from a human donor with multiple sclerosis. The CDR3 is CASSLDLQGTTEQFF. The nucleotide sequence reads as follows: TGTGCCAGCAGCTTAGATTTGCAGGGGACAACTGAGCAGTTCTTC.